This passage covers 22 T cell receptor beta chains from one sample sequenced in a study of cytomegalovirus exposure and HLA in healthy donors. Only in-frame clones appear in the TCRdb table, and some are missing; sequencing was by immunoSEQ multiplex PCR. The sample carries roughly 140,000 clones, approximately 91% recorded once. The sequencing input was PBMCs. The receptors come from a woman in her late teens or twenties in good health and CMV-seropositive.

This clone was seen a single time. Written as DNA, the CDR3 is TGTGCCAGCAGCCAGGGATTAGGTCAGCCCCAGCATTTT. Its protein product is CASSQGLGQPQHF. The chain combines TRBV5-6 with TRBJ1-5, with a weak D call TRBD1 (5 bases). The CDR3 spans 13 residues. Germline CDR1 SGHDT, CDR2 YYEEEE. V was shortened by 4 bases and J by 6 bases, with 11 bases between the two germline ends.

The J gene is TRBJ1-1, the V gene TRBV5-7, with TRBD1 matching 9 bases. TRBV5-7 is marked as an open reading frame, function uncertain. With V trimmed by 3 bases and J by 1 base, 4 bases remained unmatched. The CDR3 is 15 amino acids. CDR3 in amino acids: CASSSGQGTNTEAFF. As DNA, the CDR3 is TGTGCCAGCAGCTCCGGACAGGGGACGAACACTGAAGCTTTCTTT.

The chain is built from TRBV27 and TRBJ2-7, with TRBD1 as a possible D gene (5 bases). The V end was cut by 2 bases, the J end by 6 bases, with 17 bases between. Germline V lookup: CDR1 MNHEY, CDR2 SMNVEV (reference sequence). CDR3 size: 15 residues. In nucleotides, the CDR3 is TGTGCCAGCAGTTTAGTAGGGGAAAAGGATGGCGAGCAGTACTTC. As protein: CASSLVGEKDGEQYF.

The V call is TRBV11-3, the J call TRBJ2-7; 7 bases fit TRBD1. This CDR3 has 14 residues. V lost 7 bases to trimming and J lost 0 bases; unmatched junction nucleotides: 6. Germline V lookup: CDR1 SGHNT, CDR2 YENEEA. The CDR3: CASMKGASSYEQYF. CDR3 bases: TGTGCCAGCATGAAGGGGGCTAGCTCCTACGAGCAGTACTTC.

The chain combines TRBV27 with TRBJ2-7, with D maybe TRBD2 (5 bases). The V and J ends lost 3 bases and 6 bases respectively, with 15 bases between them. This CDR3 contains 14 residues. The germline V gene has CDR1 MNHEY and CDR2 SMNVEV (reference sequence). The CDR3 sequence is CASSFGSANPEQYF. As DNA, the CDR3 is TGTGCCAGCAGTTTTGGGAGTGCGAATCCCGAGCAGTACTTC.

The V gene is TRBV4-2, the J gene TRBJ2-7; the match to TRBD2 covers 7 bases. The CDR3 has 14 amino acids. J gave up 7 bases and V 1 base, and 7 bases lay outside the gene matches. Germline CDR1 LGHNA, CDR2 YNFKEQ. Here the CDR3 DNA reads TGTGCCAGCAGCCAAGCGCGGGAGACGTTAGAGCAGTACTTC. This codes for CASSQARETLEQYF.

The chain links TRBV15 to TRBJ1-2; the D gene is possibly TRBD1 (5 bases). The length of the CDR3 is 14 residues. The germline V gene has CDR1 LNHNV and CDR2 YYDKDF (reference sequence). V shed 1 base and J shed 0 bases, with 6 bases lying between them. The CDR3 DNA reads TGTGCCACCAGCAGAGGGGGGGCTAACTATGGCTACACCTTC. It encodes CATSRGGANYGYTF.

This sequence joins TRBV9 and TRBJ2-3; TRBD2 might be the D (6 bases). Germline V gives CDR1 SGDLS, CDR2 YYNGEE. The ends were cut back, 6 bases at V and 0 bases at J, with 11 bases in the middle. The CDR3 length is 14 residues. The CDR3 DNA is TGTGCCAGCACCTCGGCGGGAAGCACAGATACGCAGTATTTT. It codes for CASTSAGSTDTQYF.

The CDR3 DNA reads TGTGCCACCAGCAGAGAGAGAGTGGTCACCGGGGAGCTGTTTTTT. This gives the protein CATSRERVVTGELFF. J is TRBJ2-2 and V is TRBV15; D remains ambiguous. Germline CDR1 LNHNV, CDR2 YYDKDF (reference sequence). Trimming took 0 bases from V and 4 from J, leaving 9 bases between them. The CDR3 length is 15 residues.

This clone was recorded a few times. The chain combines TRBV19 with TRBJ2-1; D may be TRBD1 (5 bases). CDR1 is LNHDA, CDR2 SQIVND, per germline (reference sequence). The CDR3 extends over 11 amino acids. Trimming removed 5 bases from V and 12 bases from J, with 11 bases in between. CDR3 nucleotides: TGTGCCAGTAGTGCTCAGGGCGGGCAGTTCTTC. It encodes CASSAQGGQFF.

The V call is TRBV5-4, the J call TRBJ2-3; TRBD2 agrees at 10 bases. In germline, CDR1 is SGHNT, CDR2 YYREEE (reference sequence). The trim removed 4 bases at V and 0 bases at J, leaving 8 bases unmatched. The CDR3 length is 17 residues. CDR3 sequence: CASSLRLAGPSTDTQYF. In DNA form, the CDR3 reads TGTGCCAGCAGCCTACGACTAGCGGGCCCTAGCACAGATACGCAGTATTTT.

The chain couples TRBV11-1 to TRBJ1-1; D gene uncertain. CDR3 length equals 16 residues. Per germline, CDR1 SGHAT and CDR2 FQDESV (reference sequence). V lost 5 bases to trimming and J lost 1 base, with 17 bases between them. The CDR3 is CASSETRVPENTEAFF. CDR3 coding DNA: TGTGCCAGCAGCGAAACTCGGGTGCCCGAGAACACTGAAGCTTTCTTT.

The genes are TRBV5-4 and TRBJ2-2, with 14 bases lining up with TRBD2. This CDR3 is built from 16 residues. In germline, CDR1 is SGHNT, CDR2 YYREEE (reference sequence). The J segment lost 6 bases and the V segment lost 3 bases, leaving 4 bases of the junction unmatched. CDR3 sequence (DNA): TGTGCCAGCAGCTCAATGACTAGCGGGAGGGCCGGGGAGCTGTTTTTT. This sequence encodes CASSSMTSGRAGELFF.

The genes are TRBV2 and TRBJ2-5, with a possible D match to TRBD1 (6 bases). CDR3 length: 14 amino acids. Between the trimmed V and J ends, which lost 4 bases and 1 base, there was a span of 10 bases. The germline V gene encodes CDR1 SNHLY and CDR2 FYNNEI. CDR3 protein: CASSAWDTQETQYF. The DNA for the CDR3 is TGTGCCAGCAGTGCCTGGGACACCCAAGAGACCCAGTACTTC.

This chain joins TRBV10-3 and TRBJ2-3, with 10 positions matching TRBD2. The CDR3 runs 13 residues. Germline loops: CDR1 ENHRY, CDR2 SYGVKD. After removal of 9 bases from V and 4 bases from J, the junction contained 4 bases not matched to a gene. CDR3 in DNA: TGTGCCATAAAGCGGGAGGGCCCAGATACGCAGTATTTT. Its protein is CAIKREGPDTQYF.

The gene calls are TRBV27 and TRBJ2-3; perhaps TRBD2 as D (6 bases). This CDR3 region has 14 residues. In germline, CDR1 is MNHEY, CDR2 SMNVEV (reference sequence). V was clipped by 0 bases and J by 4 bases, with 8 bases between them. CDR3 region: CASSLSIAADTQYF. Here the CDR3 DNA reads TGTGCCAGCAGTTTATCGATAGCGGCAGATACGCAGTATTTT.

In its sample, this clone was seen a few times. V and J are TRBV2 and TRBJ1-5; 7 bases agree with TRBD1. Germline V gives CDR1 SNHLY, CDR2 FYNNEI. The CDR3 sequence is 14 residues long. J was trimmed by 2 bases and V by 6 bases; bases with no gene match: 4. The DNA for the CDR3 is TGTGCCAGCAGCAATGGACAGGGCAATCAGCCCCAGCATTTT. Residues: CASSNGQGNQPQHF.

This clone has a single count. The chain carries TRBV7-9 and TRBJ2-5, with 9 bases identical to TRBD2. The V and J ends lost 5 bases and 4 bases, in that order; junction bases with no gene match: 5. Germline-derived CDR1 and CDR2 are SEHNR and FQNEAQ (reference sequence). The CDR3 is 14 amino acids. The CDR3 loop reads CASSPSGVRETQYF. In DNA form, the CDR3 reads TGTGCCAGCAGCCCTAGCGGGGTACGAGAGACCCAGTACTTC.

This sequence joins TRBV7-2 and TRBJ2-1, with unresolved D. V was cut by 4 bases and J by 6 bases, with 13 bases left in between. The CDR3 length is 14 residues. Germline V gene lookup returns CDR1 SGHTA and CDR2 FQGNSA. This CDR3 reads CASSSSTVINEQFF. DNA for the CDR3: TGTGCCAGCAGCTCGTCTACAGTTATCAATGAGCAGTTCTTC.

The chain combines TRBV6-4 with TRBJ2-2, with 8 bases fitting TRBD1. The CDR3 is made up of 14 amino acids. V gave up 10 bases and J gave up 6 bases; unmatched junction bases: 10. CDR1 MRHNA and CDR2 SNTAGT come from the germline V gene. CDR3 region: CATREQGAAGELFF. The CDR3 bases are TGTGCCACCAGGGAGCAGGGGGCCGCCGGGGAGCTGTTTTTT.

This clone came up once. The chain combines TRBV7-3 with TRBJ2-1, with 11 bases identical to TRBD2. Trimming removed 4 bases from V and 7 bases from J; junction bases left unmatched: 6. This CDR3 contains 15 residues. Germline V gene sequence: CDR1 SGHTA, CDR2 FQGTGA. The CDR3 loop reads CASSSGTSGKNEQFF. The CDR3 DNA reads TGTGCCAGCAGCTCAGGGACTAGCGGTAAGAATGAGCAGTTCTTC. Based on the CDR3 plus reference TRBV7-3 and TRBJ2-1, the full variable domain is GAGVSQTPSNKVTEKGKYVELRCDPISGHTALYWYRQSLGQGPEFLIYFQGTGAADDSGLPNDRFFAVRPEGSVSTLKIQRTERGDSAVYLCASSSGTSGKNEQFFGPGTRLTVL.

This chain links TRBV19 with TRBJ1-5; D unresolved. CDR1 and CDR2 (germline): LNHDA, SQIVND (reference sequence). The V end was cut by 2 bases, the J end by 3 bases, with 8 bases between. The CDR3 covers 14 residues. CDR3 protein: CASSIRSFNQPQHF. In DNA form, the CDR3 reads TGTGCCAGTAGTATACGGAGCTTCAATCAGCCCCAGCATTTT.